Listed here are 5 T cell receptor beta chains from one sample, sequenced in a study of T cell repertoires in cytomegalovirus infection. TCRdb ran MiXCR on the reads and lists one entry per CDR3 protein. The sample carries about 830,000 distinct CDR3 sequences, approximately 32% recorded once. These receptors have no known antigen. Material: cultured CD8+ T cells from PBMCs, obtained from culture after CMV antigen stimulation. Receptors were obtained from a human donor in good health (CMV status not recorded). Some clones in this sample may be carry-over from other donors' samples.

This clonotype showed up just a few times. V and J are TRBV7-2 and TRBJ2-5; 12 nucleotides agree with TRBD2. V lost 11 bases to trimming and J lost 0 bases; unmatched junction nucleotides: 4. CDR3 length: 14 residues. Germline V lookup: CDR1 SGHTA, CDR2 FQGNSA. This CDR3 reads CASGLAGNQETQYF. In DNA form, the CDR3 reads TGTGCCTCTGGACTAGCGGGGAACCAAGAGACCCAGTACTTC.

A few counts support this clonotype. The chain couples TRBV28 to TRBJ2-7, with D hard to call. Deletions cut 2 bases from V and 3 bases from J, with 8 bases between. CDR3 length: 13 residues. Germline assignment: CDR1 MDHEN and CDR2 SYDVKM. This chain's CDR3 is CASSLAAGYEQYV. CDR3 sequence (DNA): TGTGCCAGCAGTTTAGCGGCAGGCTACGAGCAGTACGTC.

The sample holds many counts of this clonotype. The genes are TRBV6-1 and TRBJ1-6; D is uncertain. V gave up 4 bases and J gave up 5 bases, with 9 bases separating them. Germline V gene sequence: CDR1 MNHNS, CDR2 SASEGT. The CDR3 sequence is 14 residues long. CDR3 DNA sequence: TGTGCCAGCAGTGCGGACCCGGATAATTCACCCCTCCACTTT. It encodes CASSADPDNSPLHF.

V usage is TRBV4-1 and J usage is TRBJ2-7; a weak D match, TRBD1 (5 bases). The CDR3 totals 13 residues. The V end lost 1 base, the J end lost 5 bases, and 9 bases lay between the germline ends. CDR1 is MGHRA and CDR2 is YSYEKL in the germline V gene. CDR3 sequence: CASSQVVGDEQYV. In nucleotides, the CDR3 is TGCGCCAGCAGCCAAGTGGTAGGGGACGAGCAGTACGTC.

Many counts were recorded for this clonotype. The genes are TRBV7-6 and TRBJ1-1; unclear D gene. Between the trimmed V and J ends, which lost 1 base and 2 bases, there was a span of 5 bases. CDR1 and CDR2 from the germline V gene are SGHVS and FNYEAQ. The CDR3 is made up of 13 amino acids. The CDR3 DNA follows: TGTGCCAGCAGCTTAGACCAAAACACTGAAGCTTTCTTT. It is translated as CASSLDQNTEAFF.